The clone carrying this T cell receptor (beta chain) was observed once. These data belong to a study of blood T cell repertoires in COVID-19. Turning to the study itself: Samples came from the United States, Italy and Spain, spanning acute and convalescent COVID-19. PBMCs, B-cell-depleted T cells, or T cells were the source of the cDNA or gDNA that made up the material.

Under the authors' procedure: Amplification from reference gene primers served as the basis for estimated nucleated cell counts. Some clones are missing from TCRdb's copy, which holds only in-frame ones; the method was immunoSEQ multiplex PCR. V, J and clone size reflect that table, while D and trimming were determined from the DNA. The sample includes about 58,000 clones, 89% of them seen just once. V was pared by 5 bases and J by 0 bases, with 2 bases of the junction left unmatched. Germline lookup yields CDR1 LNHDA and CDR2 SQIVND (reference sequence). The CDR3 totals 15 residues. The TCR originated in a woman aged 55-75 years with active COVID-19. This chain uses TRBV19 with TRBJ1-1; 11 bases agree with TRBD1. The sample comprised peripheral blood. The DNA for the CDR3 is TGTGCCAGTAGTTGGACAGGGGGCTTGAACACTGAAGCTTTCTTT. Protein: CASSWTGGLNTEAFF.